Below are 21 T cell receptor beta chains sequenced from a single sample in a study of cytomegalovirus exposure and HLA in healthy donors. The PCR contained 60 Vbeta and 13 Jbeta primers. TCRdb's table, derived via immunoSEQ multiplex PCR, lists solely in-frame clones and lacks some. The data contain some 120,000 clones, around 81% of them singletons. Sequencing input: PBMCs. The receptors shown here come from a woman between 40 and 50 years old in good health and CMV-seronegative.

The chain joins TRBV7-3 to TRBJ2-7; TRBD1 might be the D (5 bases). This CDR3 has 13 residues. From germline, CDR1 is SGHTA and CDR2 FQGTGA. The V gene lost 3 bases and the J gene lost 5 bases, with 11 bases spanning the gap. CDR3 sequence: CASSFVIGDEQYF. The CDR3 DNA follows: TGTGCCAGCAGCTTCGTTATAGGGGACGAGCAGTACTTC.

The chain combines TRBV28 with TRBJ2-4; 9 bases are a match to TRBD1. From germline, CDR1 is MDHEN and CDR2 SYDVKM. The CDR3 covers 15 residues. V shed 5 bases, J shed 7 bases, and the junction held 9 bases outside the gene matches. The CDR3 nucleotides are TGTGCCAGCAGTCCCCCGGGACAGGGTAGGAACATTCAGTACTTC. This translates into CASSPPGQGRNIQYF.

The CDR3 region has the DNA TGTGCCAGCAGCGTAGGTTTGTCACAGCCCCAGCATTTT. Translated: CASSVGLSQPQHF. The V gene is TRBV9, the J gene TRBJ1-5; D gene ambiguous. Germline V lookup: CDR1 SGDLS, CDR2 YYNGEE. The CDR3 is 13 amino acids. V dropped 0 bases and J dropped 7 bases, with 8 bases sitting between them. The full variable domain, in which reference TRBV9 and TRBJ1-5 provide the parts outside the CDR3, is DSGVTQTPKHLITATGQRVTLRCSPRSGDLSVYWYQQSLDQGLQFLIQYYNGEERAKGNILERFSAQQFPDLHSELNLSSLELGDSALYFCASSVGLSQPQHFGDGTRLSIL.

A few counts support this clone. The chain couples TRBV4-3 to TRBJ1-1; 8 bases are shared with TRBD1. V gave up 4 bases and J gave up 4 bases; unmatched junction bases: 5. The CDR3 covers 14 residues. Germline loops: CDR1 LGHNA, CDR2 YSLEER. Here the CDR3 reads CASSRTGGSTEAFF. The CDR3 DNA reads TGCGCCAGCAGCCGAACAGGGGGGAGCACTGAAGCTTTCTTT.

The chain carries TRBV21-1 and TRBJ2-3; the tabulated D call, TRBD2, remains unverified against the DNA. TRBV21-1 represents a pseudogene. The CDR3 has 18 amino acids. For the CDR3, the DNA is TGTGCCAGCAGCAAAGTACGTCTAGCGGGTACCTACACAGATACGCAGTATTTT. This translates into CASSKVRLAGTYTDTQYF.

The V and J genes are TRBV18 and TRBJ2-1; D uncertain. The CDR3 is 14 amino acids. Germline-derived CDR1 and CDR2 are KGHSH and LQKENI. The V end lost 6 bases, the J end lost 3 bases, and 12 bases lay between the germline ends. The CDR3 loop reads CASSPESYYNEQFF. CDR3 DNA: TGTGCCAGCTCTCCAGAGAGTTACTACAATGAGCAGTTCTTC.

CDR3: CASSSRQRDYEQYF. The CDR3 DNA follows: TGTGCCAGCAGCAGCCGACAGAGGGACTACGAGCAGTACTTC. The chain has TRBV5-6 and TRBJ2-5; D tentatively fits TRBD1 or TRBD2 (5 bases each). The J call is in doubt because the DNA end fits TRBJ2-7 better. The CDR3 spans 14 residues. Germline assignment: CDR1 SGHDT and CDR2 YYEEEE.

The CDR3 DNA is TGTGCCAGCAGTGAAACCAAGACAGGGCATAATCAGCCCCAGCATTTT. This sequence encodes CASSETKTGHNQPQHF. The rearrangement links TRBV2 to TRBJ1-5, with TRBD1 matching 7 bases. J was trimmed by 4 bases and V by 2 bases; bases with no gene match: 8. The CDR3 has 16 amino acids. Germline V CDR1 and CDR2: SNHLY, FYNNEI. Filled out from reference TRBV2 and TRBJ1-5, the complete variable domain reads EPEVTQTPSHQVTQMGQEVILRCVPISNHLYFYWYRQILGQKVEFLVSFYNNEISEKSEIFDDQFSVERPDGSNFTLKIRSTKLEDSAMYFCASSETKTGHNQPQHFGDGTRLSIL.

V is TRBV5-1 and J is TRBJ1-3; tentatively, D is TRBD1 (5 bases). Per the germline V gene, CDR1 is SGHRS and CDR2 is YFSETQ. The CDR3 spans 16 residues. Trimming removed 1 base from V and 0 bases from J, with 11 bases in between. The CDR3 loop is CASSLMTAVSGNTIYF. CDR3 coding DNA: TGCGCCAGCAGCTTGATGACAGCTGTCTCTGGAAACACCATATATTTT. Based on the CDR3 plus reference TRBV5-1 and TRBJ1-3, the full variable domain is KAGVTQTPRYLIKTRGQQVTLSCSPISGHRSVSWYQQTPGQGLQFLFEYFSETQRNKGNFPGRFSGRQFSNSRSEMNVSTLELGDSALYLCASSLMTAVSGNTIYFGEGSWLTVV.

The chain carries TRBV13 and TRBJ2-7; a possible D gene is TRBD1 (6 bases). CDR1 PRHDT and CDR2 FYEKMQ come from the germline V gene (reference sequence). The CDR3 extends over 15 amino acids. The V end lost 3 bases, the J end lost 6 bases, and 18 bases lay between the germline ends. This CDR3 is CASSLRQESFSEQYF. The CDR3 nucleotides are TGTGCCAGCAGCTTGCGACAGGAATCCTTTAGCGAGCAGTACTTC.

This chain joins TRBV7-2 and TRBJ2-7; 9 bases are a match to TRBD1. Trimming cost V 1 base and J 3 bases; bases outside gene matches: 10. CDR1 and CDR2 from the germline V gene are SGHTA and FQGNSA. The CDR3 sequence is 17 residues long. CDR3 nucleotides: TGTGCCAGCAGCTTAGGAGGGTTTGTGACAGGGGGCTACGAGCAGTACTTC. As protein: CASSLGGFVTGGYEQYF.

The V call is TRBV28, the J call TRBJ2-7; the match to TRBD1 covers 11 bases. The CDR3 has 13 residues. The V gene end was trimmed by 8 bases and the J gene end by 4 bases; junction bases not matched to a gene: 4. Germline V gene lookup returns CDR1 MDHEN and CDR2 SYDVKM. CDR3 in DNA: TGTGCCAGCGGGACAGGGGGATTGTACGAGCAGTACTTC. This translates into CASGTGGLYEQYF.

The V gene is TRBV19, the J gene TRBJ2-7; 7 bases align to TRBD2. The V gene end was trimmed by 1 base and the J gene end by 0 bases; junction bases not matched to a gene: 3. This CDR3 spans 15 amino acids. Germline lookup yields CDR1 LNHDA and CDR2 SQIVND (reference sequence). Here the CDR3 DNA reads TGTGCCAGTAGTATAGGCGGGGGAATCTCCTACGAGCAGTACTTC. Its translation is CASSIGGGISYEQYF.

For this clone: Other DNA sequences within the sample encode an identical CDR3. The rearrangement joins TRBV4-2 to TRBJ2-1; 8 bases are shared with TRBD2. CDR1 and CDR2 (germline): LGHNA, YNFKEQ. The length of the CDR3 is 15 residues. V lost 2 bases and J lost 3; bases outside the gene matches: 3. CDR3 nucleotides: TGTGCCAGCAGCCAACTTGCGGGAGGCTACAATGAGCAGTTCTTC. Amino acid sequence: CASSQLAGGYNEQFF.

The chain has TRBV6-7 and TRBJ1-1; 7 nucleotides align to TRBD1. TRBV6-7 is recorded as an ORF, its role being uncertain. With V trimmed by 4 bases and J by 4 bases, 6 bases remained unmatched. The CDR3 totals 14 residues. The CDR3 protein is CASSFTQGRTEAFF. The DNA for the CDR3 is TGTGCCAGCAGTTTCACACAGGGGCGCACTGAAGCTTTCTTT.

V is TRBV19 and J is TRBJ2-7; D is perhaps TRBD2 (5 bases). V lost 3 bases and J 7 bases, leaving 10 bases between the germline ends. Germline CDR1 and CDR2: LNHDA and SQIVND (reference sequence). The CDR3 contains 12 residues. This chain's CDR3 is CASSMSAGEQYF. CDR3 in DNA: TGTGCCAGTAGTATGTCCGCGGGTGAGCAGTACTTC. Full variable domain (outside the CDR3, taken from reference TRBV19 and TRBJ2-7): DGGITQSPKYLFRKEGQNVTLSCEQNLNHDAMYWYRQDPGQGLRLIYYSQIVNDFQKGDIAEGYSVSREKKESFPLTVTSAQKNPTAFYLCASSMSAGEQYFGPGTRLTVT.

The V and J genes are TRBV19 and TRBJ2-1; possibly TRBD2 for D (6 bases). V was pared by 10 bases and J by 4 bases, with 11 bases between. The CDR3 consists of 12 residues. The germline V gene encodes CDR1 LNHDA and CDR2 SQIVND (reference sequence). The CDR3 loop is CATGRGYNEQFF. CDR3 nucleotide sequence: TGTGCCACCGGGCGGGGATACAATGAGCAGTTCTTC. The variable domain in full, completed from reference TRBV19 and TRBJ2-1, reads DGGITQSPKYLFRKEGQNVTLSCEQNLNHDAMYWYRQDPGQGLRLIYYSQIVNDFQKGDIAEGYSVSREKKESFPLTVTSAQKNPTAFYLCATGRGYNEQFFGPGTRLTVL.

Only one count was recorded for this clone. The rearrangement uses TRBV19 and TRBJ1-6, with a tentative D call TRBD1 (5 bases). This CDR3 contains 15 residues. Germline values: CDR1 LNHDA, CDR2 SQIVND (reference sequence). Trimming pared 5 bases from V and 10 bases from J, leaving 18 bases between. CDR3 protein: CASSPRDSRVSPLHF. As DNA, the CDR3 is TGTGCCAGTAGTCCCCGGGACTCGCGGGTGTCACCCCTCCACTTT.

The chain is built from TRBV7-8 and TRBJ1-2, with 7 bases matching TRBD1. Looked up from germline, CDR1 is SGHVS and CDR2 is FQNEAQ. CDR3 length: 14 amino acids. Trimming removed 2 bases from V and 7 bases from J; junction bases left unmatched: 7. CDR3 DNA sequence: TGTGCCAGCAGCTTATTTAGGGCAGGGGGTGGCTACACCTTC. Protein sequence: CASSLFRAGGGYTF.

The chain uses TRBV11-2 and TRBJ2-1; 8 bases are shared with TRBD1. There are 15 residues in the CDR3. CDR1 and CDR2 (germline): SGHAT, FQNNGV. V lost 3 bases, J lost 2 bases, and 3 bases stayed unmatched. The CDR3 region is CASSFGQGPYNEQFF. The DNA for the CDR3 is TGTGCCAGCAGCTTTGGACAGGGCCCCTACAATGAGCAGTTCTTC.

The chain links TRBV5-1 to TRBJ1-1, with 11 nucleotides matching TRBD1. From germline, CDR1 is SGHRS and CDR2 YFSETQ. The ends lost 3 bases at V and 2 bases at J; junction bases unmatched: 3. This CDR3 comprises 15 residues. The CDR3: CASSSGQGANTEAFF. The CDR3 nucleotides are TGCGCCAGCAGCTCCGGACAGGGGGCTAACACTGAAGCTTTCTTT. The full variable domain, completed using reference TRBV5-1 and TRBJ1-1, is KAGVTQTPRYLIKTRGQQVTLSCSPISGHRSVSWYQQTPGQGLQFLFEYFSETQRNKGNFPGRFSGRQFSNSRSEMNVSTLELGDSALYLCASSSGQGANTEAFFGQGTRLTVV.